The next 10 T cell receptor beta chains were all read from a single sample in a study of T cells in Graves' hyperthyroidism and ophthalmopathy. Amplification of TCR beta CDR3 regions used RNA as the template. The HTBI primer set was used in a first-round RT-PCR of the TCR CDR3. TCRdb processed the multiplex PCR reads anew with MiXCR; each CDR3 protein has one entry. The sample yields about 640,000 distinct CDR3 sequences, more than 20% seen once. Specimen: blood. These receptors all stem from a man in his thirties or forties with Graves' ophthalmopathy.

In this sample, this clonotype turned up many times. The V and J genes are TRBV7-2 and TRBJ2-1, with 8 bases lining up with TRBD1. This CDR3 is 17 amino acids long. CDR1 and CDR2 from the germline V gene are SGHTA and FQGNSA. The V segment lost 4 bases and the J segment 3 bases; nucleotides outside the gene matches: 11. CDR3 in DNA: TGTGCCAGCAGCTCCGACAGGGGACATTCCGTCTACAATGAGCAGTTCTTC. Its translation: CASSSDRGHSVYNEQFF.

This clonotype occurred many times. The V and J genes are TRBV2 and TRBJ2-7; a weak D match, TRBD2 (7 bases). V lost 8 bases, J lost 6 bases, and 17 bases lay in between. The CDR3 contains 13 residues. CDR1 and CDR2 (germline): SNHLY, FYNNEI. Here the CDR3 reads CASAPGEGLEQYF. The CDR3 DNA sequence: TGTGCCAGCGCCCCAGGGGAGGGGCTCGAGCAGTACTTC.

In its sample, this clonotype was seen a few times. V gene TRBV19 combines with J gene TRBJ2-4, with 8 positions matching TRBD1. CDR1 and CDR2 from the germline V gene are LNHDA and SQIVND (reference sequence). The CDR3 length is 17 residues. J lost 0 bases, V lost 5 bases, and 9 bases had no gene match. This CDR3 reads CASSLGGQVSAKNIQYF. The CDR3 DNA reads TGTGCCAGTAGTCTCGGGGGACAGGTTTCAGCCAAAAACATTCAGTACTTC.

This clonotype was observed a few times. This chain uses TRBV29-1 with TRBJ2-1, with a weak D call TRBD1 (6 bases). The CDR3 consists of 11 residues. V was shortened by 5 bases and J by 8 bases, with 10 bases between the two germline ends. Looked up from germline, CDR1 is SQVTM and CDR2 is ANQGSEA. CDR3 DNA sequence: TGCAGCGTTCCCAGGGGCCATGAGCAGTTCTTC. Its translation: CSVPRGHEQFF.

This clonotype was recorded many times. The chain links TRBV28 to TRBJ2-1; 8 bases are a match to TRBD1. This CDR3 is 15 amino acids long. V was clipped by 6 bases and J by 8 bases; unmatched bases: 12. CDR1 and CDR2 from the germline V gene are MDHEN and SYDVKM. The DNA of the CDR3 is TGTGCCAGCAGCCCCCGGCTCCAGGGGGCGGATGAGCAGTTCTTC. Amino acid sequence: CASSPRLQGADEQFF.

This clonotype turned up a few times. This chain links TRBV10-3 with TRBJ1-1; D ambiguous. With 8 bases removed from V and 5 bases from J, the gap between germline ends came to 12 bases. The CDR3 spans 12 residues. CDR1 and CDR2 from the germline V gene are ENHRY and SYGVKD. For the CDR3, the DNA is TGTGCCATCCGCGAACCGGGGACTGAAGCTTTCTTT. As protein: CAIREPGTEAFF.

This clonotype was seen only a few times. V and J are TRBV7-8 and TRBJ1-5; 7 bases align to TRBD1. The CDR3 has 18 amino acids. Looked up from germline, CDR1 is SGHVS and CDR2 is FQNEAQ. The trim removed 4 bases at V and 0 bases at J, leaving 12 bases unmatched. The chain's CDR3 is CASSSFPKYRGSNQPQHF. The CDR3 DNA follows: TGTGCCAGCAGCTCTTTCCCGAAGTACAGGGGTAGCAATCAGCCCCAGCATTTT.

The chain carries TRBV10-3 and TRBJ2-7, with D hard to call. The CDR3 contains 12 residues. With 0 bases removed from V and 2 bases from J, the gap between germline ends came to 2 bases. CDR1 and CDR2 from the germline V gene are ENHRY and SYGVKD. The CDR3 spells CAISESAYEQYF. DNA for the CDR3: TGTGCCATCAGTGAGTCAGCCTACGAGCAGTACTTC.

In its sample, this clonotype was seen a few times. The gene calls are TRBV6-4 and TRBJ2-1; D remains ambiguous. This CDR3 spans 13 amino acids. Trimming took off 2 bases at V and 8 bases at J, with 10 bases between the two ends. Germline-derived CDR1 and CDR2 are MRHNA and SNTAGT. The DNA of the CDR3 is TGTGCCAGCAGTGACGGAGTAAAATATGAGCAGTTCTTC. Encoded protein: CASSDGVKYEQFF.

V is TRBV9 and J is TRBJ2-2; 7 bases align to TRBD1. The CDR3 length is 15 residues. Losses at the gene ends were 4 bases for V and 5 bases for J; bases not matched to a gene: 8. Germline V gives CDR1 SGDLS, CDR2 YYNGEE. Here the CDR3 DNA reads TGTGCCAGCAGCCAAACGACAGGGACAACCGGGGAGCTGTTTTTT. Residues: CASSQTTGTTGELFF.